This TCR beta chain appears in the sequencing data of a study of technical replicates of blood from a few donors. Sequencing was performed with immunoSEQ multiplex PCR; in TCRdb, only in-frame clones are kept and a portion is missing. The sample has 65,000 to 95,000 clones, 95% to 98% seen once. Germline V CDR1 and CDR2: SGHVS, FQNEAQ. The CDR3 loop spans 13 amino acids. The V gene lost 4 bases and the J gene lost 4 bases, with 8 bases spanning the gap. The sequence came from a human donor in good health. Sequenced material: T cells isolated from PBMCs. The V gene is TRBV7-8, the J gene TRBJ1-5; D possibly corresponds to TRBD1 (5 bases). CDR3 bases: TGTGCCAGCAGCTCGACAGTGAATCAGCCCCAGCATTTT. Residues: CASSSTVNQPQHF.